Sequencing of this TCR beta chain was carried out in a study of Ad26.COV2.S vaccination and SARS-CoV-2 variants. Treatment noted: about 20 received Ad26.COV2.S at low or high dose, single or two shots; roughly 5 received placebo; per-sample allocation not given. Sampling was performed 63 days after the first vaccine or placebo injection. Trimming removed 5 bases at V and 4 bases at J, with 15 bases between. Germline lookup yields CDR1 SGHRS and CDR2 YFSETQ. The CDR3 covers 15 residues. Data came from immunoSEQ multiplex PCR; TCRdb stores just in-frame clones and leaves some out. The sample carries about 680,000 clones, approximately 88% recorded once.

Material: peripheral blood, obtained in a trial of Ad26.COV2.S vaccine versus placebo. J is TRBJ2-2 and V is TRBV5-1; D may correspond to TRBD1 or TRBD2 (6 bases each). The receptor was isolated from a person between 18 and 60 years old who received the Ad26.COV2.S COVID-19 vaccine or a placebo. The CDR3 is CASSFAGQSTGELFF. The CDR3 bases are TGCGCCAGCAGTTTTGCGGGACAAAGCACCGGGGAGCTGTTTTTT.